Following are 25 T cell receptor beta chains from one sample sequenced in a study of blood T cell repertoires in COVID-19. This table comes from immunoSEQ multiplex PCR, and its TCRdb copy is limited to in-frame clones, with some not included. The top ten clones hold roughly 1.6% of a sample with about 260,000 clones, about 87% of them seen once. The sample comprised peripheral blood. The receptors come from a woman aged 40 to 50 who had recovered from COVID-19.

The rearrangement links TRBV10-3 to TRBJ2-3; 9 nucleotides agree with TRBD2. V shed 3 bases and J 1 base; nucleotides not matched to a gene: 2. The CDR3 length is 15 residues. Germline V gene data show CDR1 as ENHRY and CDR2 as SYGVKD. CDR3: CAISEASGGTDTQYF. The DNA of the CDR3 is TGTGCCATCAGTGAAGCTAGCGGGGGCACAGATACGCAGTATTTT.

This chain connects TRBV7-2 to TRBJ2-3; possibly TRBD2 for D (5 bases). Trimming cost V 4 bases and J 3 bases, with 17 bases left between them. Germline lookup yields CDR1 SGHTA and CDR2 FQGNSA. CDR3 length equals 16 residues. The CDR3 DNA reads as TGTGCCAGCAGCTCATTAGCCGGGGTTGTGACAGATACGCAGTATTTT. Translating it yields CASSSLAGVVTDTQYF.

This chain joins TRBV9 and TRBJ2-3; tentatively, D is TRBD2 (7 bases). This CDR3 spans 16 amino acids. V shed 3 bases and J shed 5 bases, with 19 bases lying between them. CDR1 and CDR2 (germline): SGDLS, YYNGEE. This CDR3 is CASSAPSRGPLDTQYF. The CDR3 nucleotides read TGTGCCAGCAGCGCCCCCTCGCGGGGGCCTCTAGATACGCAGTATTTT.

This clone was seen once. The chain links TRBV19 to TRBJ1-5; D uncertain. This CDR3 is 16 amino acids long. Germline V gene lookup returns CDR1 LNHDA and CDR2 SQIVND (reference sequence). Trimming shortened V by 2 bases and J by 3 bases, and 14 bases separated the two germline ends. The CDR3 DNA sequence: TGTGCCAGTAGTATATTAAGGACGGAGGCCAATCAGCCCCAGCATTTT. Translating gives CASSILRTEANQPQHF.

This chain joins TRBV6-4 and TRBJ1-2, with D tentatively TRBD1 (5 bases). CDR1 and CDR2 from the germline V gene are MRHNA and SNTAGT. CDR3 length: 14 amino acids. The germline V and J ends were trimmed by 1 base and 3 bases, with 9 bases remaining between them. This CDR3 reads CASSDYPGHYGYTF. CDR3 DNA sequence: TGTGCCAGCAGTGACTACCCAGGGCACTATGGCTACACCTTC.

The chain is built from TRBV4-1 and TRBJ2-7; D is undetermined. Germline loops: CDR1 MGHRA, CDR2 YSYEKL. The CDR3 runs to 15 residues. V shed 0 bases and J shed 2 bases, with 11 bases lying between them. CDR3 protein: CASSQESHLPYEQYF. DNA for the CDR3: TGCGCCAGCAGCCAAGAGTCCCACTTACCCTACGAGCAGTACTTC.

V and J are TRBV6-1 and TRBJ1-2; 7 positions match TRBD1. J gave up 2 bases and V 2 bases, and 5 bases lay outside the gene matches. CDR3 length: 15 amino acids. Germline CDR1 reads MNHNS; CDR2 reads SASEGT. This CDR3 reads CASSERPGQNYGYTF. The CDR3 nucleotides read TGTGCCAGCAGTGAACGACCGGGACAGAACTATGGCTACACCTTC.

The rearrangement links TRBV30 to TRBJ1-5; 9 bases fit TRBD1. The CDR3 extends over 13 amino acids. The V segment lost 3 bases and the J segment 5 bases; nucleotides outside the gene matches: 2. CDR1 is GTSNPN and CDR2 is SVGIG in the germline V gene (reference sequence). The CDR3 DNA reads as TGTGCCTGGAGCCGGGACAGGGATCAGCCCCAGCATTTT. Protein sequence: CAWSRDRDQPQHF.

The V call is TRBV7-9, the J call TRBJ2-1, with 8 nucleotides matching TRBD1. The CDR3 consists of 16 residues. Germline V gives CDR1 SEHNR, CDR2 FQNEAQ (reference sequence). Trimming at V came to 3 bases and at J to 5 bases, leaving 9 bases not matched to a gene. The CDR3 loop is CASSFYRTGKHNEQFF. The CDR3 DNA reads TGTGCCAGCAGCTTCTACCGGACAGGGAAACACAATGAGCAGTTCTTC.

The V gene is TRBV7-2, the J gene TRBJ2-7; 10 nucleotides align to TRBD1. CDR3 length equals 14 residues. Germline trimming cut 6 bases from V and 4 bases from J; bases unmatched to any gene: 6. Germline V CDR1 and CDR2: SGHTA, FQGNSA. CDR3 sequence reads: CASRRGTGAYEQYF. As DNA, the CDR3 is TGTGCCAGCAGACGCGGGACAGGGGCTTACGAGCAGTACTTC.

The chain couples TRBV18 to TRBJ2-5; the match to TRBD2 covers 8 bases. Germline loops: CDR1 KGHSH, CDR2 LQKENI. The length of the CDR3 is 14 residues. Germline trimming cut 6 bases from V and 4 bases from J; bases unmatched to any gene: 7. CDR3 in DNA: TGTGCCAGCTCTCGAGCGGGGGTTCGAGAGACCCAGTACTTC. Amino acid sequence: CASSRAGVRETQYF.

The chain links TRBV15 to TRBJ2-7, with 8 bases matching TRBD1. The CDR3 totals 19 residues. Trimming removed 0 bases from V and 3 bases from J; junction bases left unmatched: 16. Germline V gene sequence: CDR1 LNHNV, CDR2 YYDKDF (reference sequence). The chain's CDR3 is CATSRDRVQGANLVYEQYF. The CDR3 coding sequence is TGTGCCACCAGCAGAGATAGAGTGCAGGGGGCGAATTTAGTCTACGAGCAGTACTTC.

The V gene is TRBV5-1, the J gene TRBJ2-7; D is ambiguous. In germline, CDR1 is SGHRS, CDR2 YFSETQ. This CDR3 comprises 14 residues. V was pared by 2 bases and J by 2 bases, with 11 bases between. CDR3 sequence reads: CASSLADTAYEQYF. CDR3 nucleotides: TGCGCCAGCAGCTTAGCCGACACCGCCTACGAGCAGTACTTC.

The J gene is TRBJ2-3, the V gene TRBV7-2; 7 nucleotides match TRBD1. CDR3 length: 12 residues. Germline V gives CDR1 SGHTA, CDR2 FQGNSA. The junction had 3 bases not matched to a gene; V was cut back by 3 bases and J by 9 bases. The CDR3 here is CASSFDRETQYF. The DNA of the CDR3 is TGTGCCAGCAGCTTCGACAGGGAGACGCAGTATTTT. Full variable domain (missing parts from reference TRBV7-2 and TRBJ2-3): GAGVSQSPSNKVTEKGKDVELRCDPISGHTALYWYRQSLGQGLEFLIYFQGNSAPDKSGLPSDRFSAERTGGSVSTLTIQRTQQEDSAVYLCASSFDRETQYFGPGTRLTVL.

The chain carries TRBV7-9 and TRBJ1-6; no clear D gene. The CDR3 totals 17 residues. Germline CDR1 reads SEHNR; CDR2 reads FQNEAQ (reference sequence). Between the trimmed V and J ends, which lost 5 bases and 4 bases, there was a span of 18 bases. CDR3 coding DNA: TGTGCCAGCAGCCCCCAGGATCCAATTGTTTATAATTCACCCCTCCACTTT. Its protein product is CASSPQDPIVYNSPLHF.

About this clone: This same CDR3 is encoded by further DNA sequences in the sample. The CDR3 nucleotides are TGTGCCACCAGCAGAGCCCGGGGAGAGACCCAGTACTTC. This codes for CATSRARGETQYF. V gene TRBV15 combines with J gene TRBJ2-5, with TRBD2 as a possible D gene (5 bases). Germline loops: CDR1 LNHNV, CDR2 YYDKDF (reference sequence). The germline V and J ends were trimmed by 1 base and 4 bases, with 7 bases remaining between them. This CDR3 contains 13 residues.

The rearrangement links TRBV7-9 to TRBJ2-7; 8 bases line up with TRBD1. The CDR3 loop spans 15 amino acids. J lost 2 bases, V lost 2 bases, and 5 bases had no gene match. Germline assignment: CDR1 SEHNR and CDR2 FQNEAQ (reference sequence). The CDR3 region has the DNA TGTGCCAGCAGCTTAAAAGGCAGGGGGCCCTACGAGCAGTACTTC. This sequence encodes CASSLKGRGPYEQYF.

The chain uses TRBV7-2 and TRBJ2-7; D is ambiguous. Germline lookup yields CDR1 SGHTA and CDR2 FQGNSA. This CDR3 spans 14 amino acids. The germline V and J ends were trimmed by 5 bases and 3 bases, with 14 bases remaining between them. CDR3 bases: TGTGCCAGCAGCCCTGCCAGGTCCCTCTACGAGCAGTACTTC. This codes for CASSPARSLYEQYF.

This clone was observed once. This chain links TRBV9 with TRBJ2-5; 11 nucleotides agree with TRBD2. With V trimmed by 3 bases and J by 4 bases, 11 bases remained unmatched. Germline CDR1 is SGDLS and CDR2 is YYNGEE. The CDR3 is 17 residues long. CDR3 nucleotide sequence: TGTGCCAGCAGCGGAGGGGCGACTCTAGCGGGGGGAGAGACCCAGTACTTC. Protein product: CASSGGATLAGGETQYF.

This chain uses TRBV30 with TRBJ2-7; TRBD1 matches at 10 bases. The CDR3 has 13 residues. With V trimmed by 2 bases and J by 6 bases, 4 bases remained unmatched. Germline CDR1 reads GTSNPN; CDR2 reads SVGIG (reference sequence). The DNA for the CDR3 is TGTGCCTGGAGTCCGACAGGGGGCTCCGAGCAGTACTTC. Translating gives CAWSPTGGSEQYF.

The genes are TRBV6-5 and TRBJ1-4; D remains ambiguous. V dropped 2 bases and J dropped 10 bases, with 14 bases sitting between them. The CDR3 runs to 14 residues. The germline V gene encodes CDR1 MNHEY and CDR2 SVGAGI. Here the CDR3 DNA reads TGTGCCAGCAGTTACGGGTCGGGCGCGGGAAAACTGTTTTTT. It is translated as CASSYGSGAGKLFF.

This clone was seen a few times. The gene calls are TRBV5-1 and TRBJ2-7, with TRBD2 matching 7 bases. With V trimmed by 5 bases and J by 0 bases, 2 bases remained unmatched. Germline V gives CDR1 SGHRS, CDR2 YFSETQ. The CDR3 loop spans 13 amino acids. Here the CDR3 reads CASRGTISYEQYF. The CDR3 DNA follows: TGCGCCAGCAGAGGGACTATCTCCTACGAGCAGTACTTC.

This clone was picked up one time. The rearrangement uses TRBV10-3 and TRBJ1-4; 9 bases are shared with TRBD1. V gave up 4 bases and J gave up 5 bases; unmatched junction bases: 5. This CDR3 has 15 amino acids. The germline CDR1 and CDR2 sequences are ENHRY and SYGVKD. CDR3 bases: TGTGCCATCAGTGTTTCGACAGGGGGGAATGAAAAACTGTTTTTT. Its translation: CAISVSTGGNEKLFF.

About this clone itself: Different DNA sequences within this sample yield the same CDR3. The rearrangement joins TRBV6-5 to TRBJ1-1; D is perhaps TRBD1 (6 bases). Between the trimmed V and J ends, which lost 0 bases and 4 bases, there was a span of 6 bases. Germline-derived CDR1 and CDR2 are MNHEY and SVGAGI. The length of the CDR3 is 13 residues. The CDR3 coding sequence is TGTGCCAGCAGTTACTCAGGGGGCACTGAAGCTTTCTTT. It translates to CASSYSGGTEAFF.

The chain is built from TRBV15 and TRBJ2-1; D is unclear. V was cut by 0 bases and J by 2 bases, with 8 bases left in between. The CDR3 covers 15 residues. The germline gives CDR1 LNHNV, CDR2 YYDKDF (reference sequence). This CDR3 is CATSRDSDTYNEQFF. DNA of the CDR3: TGTGCCACCAGCAGAGACTCCGACACCTACAATGAGCAGTTCTTC. Combining the CDR3 with reference TRBV15 and TRBJ2-1 gives the whole variable domain DAMVIQNPRYQVTQFGKPVTLSCSQTLNHNVMYWYQQKSSQAPKLLFHYYDKDFNNEADTPDNFQSRRPNTSFCFLDIRSPGLGDTAMYLCATSRDSDTYNEQFFGPGTRLTVL.